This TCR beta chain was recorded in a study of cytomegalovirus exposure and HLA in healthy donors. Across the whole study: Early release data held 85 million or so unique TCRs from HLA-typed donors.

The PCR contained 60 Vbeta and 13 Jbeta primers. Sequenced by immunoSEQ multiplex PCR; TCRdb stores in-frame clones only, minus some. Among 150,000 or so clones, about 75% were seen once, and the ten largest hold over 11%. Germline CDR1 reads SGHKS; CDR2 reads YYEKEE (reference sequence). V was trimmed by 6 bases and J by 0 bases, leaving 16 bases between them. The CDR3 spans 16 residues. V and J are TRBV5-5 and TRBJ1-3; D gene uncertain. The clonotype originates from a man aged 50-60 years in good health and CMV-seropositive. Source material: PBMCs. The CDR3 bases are TGTGCCAGCAACCCGAGGGATCTTCTCTCTGGAAACACCATATATTTT. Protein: CASNPRDLLSGNTIYF.